A selection of T cell receptor beta chains follows, all from one sample in a study of neurological immune-mediated disorders. In TCRdb, the 5' RACE reads were re-called with MiXCR into one record per CDR3 protein. The table shows tens of thousands of distinct CDR3 sequences, with about 9.9% occurring only once. Sample: CD4+ T cells from blood. These receptors were collected from a woman aged 30 to 39 with HTLV-1-associated myelopathy (HAM/TSP). CDR3s include the opening cysteine and the closing phenylalanine or tryptophan. D genes are given only for firm matches. Some rows have no size entry. The others give once, few or many, or a class for an expanded clone.

len	abundance	v_gene	j_gene	d_gene	CDR3nt	CDR3aa
15	many	TRBV30	TRBJ1-2	TRBD1	TGTGCCTGGAGTGTACAGTTCTCAGGGGGCTCTGGCTACACCTTC	CAWSVQFSGGSGYTF
16	.	TRBV18	TRBJ1-4	.	TGTGCCAGCTCACCAAGACAGGCATCAACTAATGAAAAACTGTTTTTT	CASSPRQASTNEKLFF
18	many	TRBV5-1	TRBJ1-2	.	TGCGCCAGCAGCTCCGCGCAGTCACCCTCCCGGGAGGGCTATGGCTACACCTTC	CASSSAQSPSREGYGYTF
15	many	TRBV19	TRBJ2-1	.	TGTGCCAGTAGTAGAGCCGGGACCAGCTTAAATGAGCAGTTCTTC	CASSRAGTSLNEQFF
14	many	TRBV7-2	TRBJ1-1	.	TGTGCCAGCAGCCGCTCGACAGTGAACACTGAAGCTTTCTTT	CASSRSTVNTEAFF
12	medium-sized	TRBV20-1	TRBJ2-7	TRBD2	TGCAGTGCTAAACTAGCGACCTACGAGCAGTACTTC	CSAKLATYEQYF
12	many	TRBV5-1	TRBJ2-1	TRBD2	TGCGCCAGCAGCATCGGGGGGAACGAGCAGTTCTTC	CASSIGGNEQFF
16	many	TRBV20-1	TRBJ2-5	.	TGCAGTGCTAGAGAAGGGGTCCAAACAAGGCTGGAGACCCAGTACTTC	CSAREGVQTRLETQYF
14	many	TRBV20-1	TRBJ1-6	.	TGCAGTGCTAGAGATCGATCGGGGGGGTCACCCCTCCACTTT	CSARDRSGGSPLHF
16	many	TRBV5-1	TRBJ2-3	.	TGCGCCAGCAGCTTGGGGTCCAGCGGAGGAACAGATACGCAGTATTTT	CASSLGSSGGTDTQYF
16	.	TRBV5-6	TRBJ2-2	TRBD2	TGTGCCAACAGGAGTCTCGGCGGGGGGGCTTACGGGGAGCTGTTTTTT	CANRSLGGGAYGELFF
16	many	TRBV20-1	TRBJ1-1	.	TGCAGTGCTAGCGGGACAATTGGCGCCCTGAACACTGAAGCTTTCTTT	CSASGTIGALNTEAFF
21	.	TRBV9	TRBJ2-3	.	.	CASSFYICSANPGRGTDTQYF
16	many	TRBV5-1	TRBJ2-1	TRBD2	TGCGCCAGCAGCTTGCCTAATAGCGGGGGGGTTAGTGAGCAGTTCTTC	CASSLPNSGGVSEQFF
14	many	TRBV24-1	TRBJ2-1	TRBD2	TGTGCCACCAGAGCTAGCGGGGGAAGTAATGAGCAGTTCTTC	CATRASGGSNEQFF
16	.	TRBV7-6	TRBJ2-7	.	TGTGCCAGCAGCTCCCAGTATGGCAGGGTTGGTCACGAGCAGTACTTC	CASSSQYGRVGHEQYF
17	many	TRBV4-1	TRBJ2-7	TRBD2	TGCGCCAGCAGCCAAGGTGGTGCGGGGGAGCCCCTTGCCGAGCAGTACTTC	CASSQGGAGEPLAEQYF
14	few	TRBV27	TRBJ2-7	TRBD1	TGTGCCAGCACTCGGACAGGGAGCTCCTACGAGCAGTACTTC	CASTRTGSSYEQYF
13	many	TRBV5-1	TRBJ2-7	.	TGCGCCAGCAGCTTTGGGAGCTCCTACGAGCAGTACTTC	CASSFGSSYEQYF
16	many	TRBV12-3/TRBV12-4	TRBJ2-3	.	TGTGCCAGCAGTTTACATAACAAGCGGTCGAAAGATACGCAGTATTTT	CASSLHNKRSKDTQYF
15	many	TRBV4-2	TRBJ2-2	TRBD1	TGTGCCAGCAGTCAAGGGGCAGGGGGTTCCGGGGAGCTGTTTTTT	CASSQGAGGSGELFF
16	many	TRBV6-2/TRBV6-3	TRBJ1-5	.	TGTGCCAGCTCAAAAGGCCTGGGAAGGGACAATCAGCCCCAGCATTTT	CASSKGLGRDNQPQHF
16	many	TRBV7-9	TRBJ2-5	TRBD2	TGTGCCAGCAGCACACTAGCGGGCTCAGGGTTTGGGACCCAGTACTTC	CASSTLAGSGFGTQYF
12	many	TRBV7-2	TRBJ2-1	.	TGTGCCAGCAGCTCGGACCGGATTCAGCAGTTCTTC	CASSSDRIQQFF
15	many	TRBV18	TRBJ1-2	TRBD1	TGTGCCAGCTCCCACGGGACAGGGGGTTTCTATGGCTACACCTTC	CASSHGTGGFYGYTF
16	many	TRBV5-1	TRBJ2-7	TRBD2	TGCGCCAGCAGCTTGGTCGTGACTAGCGGTTCCTACGAGCAGTACTTC	CASSLVVTSGSYEQYF
17	many	TRBV12-3/TRBV12-4	TRBJ2-3	.	TGTGCCAGCATGAAATCGACAGCGACAATGGGCACAGATACGCAGTATTTT	CASMKSTATMGTDTQYF
13	.	TRBV19	TRBJ1-1	.	TGTGCCAGTAGTATTGAGGGGGGCACTGAAGCTTTCTTT	CASSIEGGTEAFF
17	many	TRBV5-1	TRBJ2-3	TRBD2	TGCGCCAGCAGCTTGGAGCCTAGCGGGGGGGCCACAGATACGCAGTATTTT	CASSLEPSGGATDTQYF